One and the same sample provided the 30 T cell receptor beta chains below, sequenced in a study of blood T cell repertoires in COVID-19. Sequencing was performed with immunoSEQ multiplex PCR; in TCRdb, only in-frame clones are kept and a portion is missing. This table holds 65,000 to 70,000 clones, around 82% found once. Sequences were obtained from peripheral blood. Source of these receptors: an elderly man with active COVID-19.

CDR3 bases: TGTGCGATCGAGGCAGGGTTGAGAAGGACTGAAGCTTTCTTT. This translates into CAIEAGLRRTEAFF. The J gene is TRBJ1-1, the V gene TRBV7-9, with a tentative D call TRBD1 (5 bases). CDR3 length: 14 amino acids. Germline V lookup: CDR1 SEHNR, CDR2 FQNEAQ (reference sequence).

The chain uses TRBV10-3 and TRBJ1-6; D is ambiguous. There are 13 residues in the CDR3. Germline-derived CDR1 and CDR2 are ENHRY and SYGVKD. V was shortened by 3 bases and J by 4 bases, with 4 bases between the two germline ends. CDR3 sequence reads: CAISDKYNSPLHF. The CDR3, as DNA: TGTGCCATCAGTGACAAATATAATTCACCCCTCCACTTT.

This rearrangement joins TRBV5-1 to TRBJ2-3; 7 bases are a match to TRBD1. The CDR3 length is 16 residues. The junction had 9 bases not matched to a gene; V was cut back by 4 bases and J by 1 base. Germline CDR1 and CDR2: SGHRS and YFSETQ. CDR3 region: CASSIPRTGGTDTQYF. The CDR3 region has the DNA TGCGCCAGCAGCATCCCTAGAACAGGGGGCACAGATACGCAGTATTTT.

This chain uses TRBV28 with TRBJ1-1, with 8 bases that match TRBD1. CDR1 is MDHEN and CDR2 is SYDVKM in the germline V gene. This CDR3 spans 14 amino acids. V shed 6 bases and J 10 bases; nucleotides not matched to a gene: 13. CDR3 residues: CASRGGWTGTPAFF. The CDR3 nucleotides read TGTGCCAGCAGGGGGGGCTGGACAGGGACCCCAGCTTTCTTT. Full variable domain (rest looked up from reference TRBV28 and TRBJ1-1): DVKVTQSSRYLVKRTGEKVFLECVQDMDHENMFWYRQDPGLGLRLIYFSYDVKMKEKGDIPEGYSVSREKKERFSLILESASTNQTSMYLCASRGGWTGTPAFFGQGTRLTVV.

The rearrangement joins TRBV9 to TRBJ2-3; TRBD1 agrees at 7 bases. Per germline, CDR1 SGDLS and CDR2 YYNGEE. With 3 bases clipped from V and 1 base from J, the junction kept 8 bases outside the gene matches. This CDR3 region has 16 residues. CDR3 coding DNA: TGTGCCAGCAGCGAAGCAACAGGGGCGGGCACAGATACGCAGTATTTT. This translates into CASSEATGAGTDTQYF.

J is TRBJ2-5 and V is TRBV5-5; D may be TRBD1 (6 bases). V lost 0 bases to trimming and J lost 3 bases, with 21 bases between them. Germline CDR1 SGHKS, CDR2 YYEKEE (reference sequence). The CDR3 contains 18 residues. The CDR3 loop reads CASSLGVRGRPYEETQYF. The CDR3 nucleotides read TGTGCCAGCAGCTTGGGTGTGAGGGGGAGACCATACGAAGAGACCCAGTACTTC.

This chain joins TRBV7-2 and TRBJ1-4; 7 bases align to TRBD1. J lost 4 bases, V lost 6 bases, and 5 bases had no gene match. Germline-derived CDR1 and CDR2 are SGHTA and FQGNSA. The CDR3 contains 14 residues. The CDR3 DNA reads TGTGCCAGCAGTCGGGGACAGCTTAATGAAAAACTGTTTTTT. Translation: CASSRGQLNEKLFF.

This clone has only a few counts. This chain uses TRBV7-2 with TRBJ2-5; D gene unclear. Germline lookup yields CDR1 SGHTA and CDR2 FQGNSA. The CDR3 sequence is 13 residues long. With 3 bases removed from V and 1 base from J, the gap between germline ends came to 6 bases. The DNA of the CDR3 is TGTGCCAGCAGCTTTGCGAGCCAAGAGACCCAGTACTTC. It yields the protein CASSFASQETQYF. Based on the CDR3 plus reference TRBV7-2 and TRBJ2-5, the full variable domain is GAGVSQSPSNKVTEKGKDVELRCDPISGHTALYWYRQSLGQGLEFLIYFQGNSAPDKSGLPSDRFSAERTGGSVSTLTIQRTQQEDSAVYLCASSFASQETQYFGPGTRLLVL.

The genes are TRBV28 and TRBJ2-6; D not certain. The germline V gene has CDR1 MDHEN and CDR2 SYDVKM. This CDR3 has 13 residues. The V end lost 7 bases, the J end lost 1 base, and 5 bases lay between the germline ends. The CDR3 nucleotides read TGTGCCAGCACCCTTTCTGGGGCCAACGTCCTGACTTTC. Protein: CASTLSGANVLTF.

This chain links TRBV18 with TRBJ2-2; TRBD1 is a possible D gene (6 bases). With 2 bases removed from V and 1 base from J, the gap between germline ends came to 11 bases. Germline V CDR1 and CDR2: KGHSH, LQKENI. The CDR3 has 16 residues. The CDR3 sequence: CASSPKVGQNTGELFF. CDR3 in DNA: TGTGCCAGCTCACCAAAAGTGGGACAGAACACCGGGGAGCTGTTTTTT.

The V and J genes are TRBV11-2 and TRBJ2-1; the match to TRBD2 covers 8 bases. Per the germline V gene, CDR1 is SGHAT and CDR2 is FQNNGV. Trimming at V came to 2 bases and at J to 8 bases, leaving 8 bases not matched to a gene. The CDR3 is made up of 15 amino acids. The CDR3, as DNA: TGTGCCAGCAGCTTATTCGTCGGGGGGGCCGATGAGCAGTTCTTC. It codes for CASSLFVGGADEQFF.

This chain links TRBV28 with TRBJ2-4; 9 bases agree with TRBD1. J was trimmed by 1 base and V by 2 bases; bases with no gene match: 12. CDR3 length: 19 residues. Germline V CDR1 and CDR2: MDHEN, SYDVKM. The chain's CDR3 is CASSLKRGQGVWAKNIQYF. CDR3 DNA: TGTGCCAGCAGTTTAAAGCGGGGACAGGGAGTTTGGGCCAAAAACATTCAGTACTTC.

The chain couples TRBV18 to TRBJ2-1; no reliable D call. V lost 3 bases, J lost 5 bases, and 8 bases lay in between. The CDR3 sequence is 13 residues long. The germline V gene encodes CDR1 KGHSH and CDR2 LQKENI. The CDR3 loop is CASSPQNNNEQFF. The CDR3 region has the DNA TGTGCCAGCTCACCTCAGAATAACAATGAGCAGTTCTTC.

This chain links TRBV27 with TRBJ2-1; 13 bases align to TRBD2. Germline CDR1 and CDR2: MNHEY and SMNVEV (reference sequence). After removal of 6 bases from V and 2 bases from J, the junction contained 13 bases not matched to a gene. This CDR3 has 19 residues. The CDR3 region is CASSWGLTSGRAPYNEQFF. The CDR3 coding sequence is TGTGCCAGCAGCTGGGGCCTCACTAGCGGGAGGGCCCCCTACAATGAGCAGTTCTTC.

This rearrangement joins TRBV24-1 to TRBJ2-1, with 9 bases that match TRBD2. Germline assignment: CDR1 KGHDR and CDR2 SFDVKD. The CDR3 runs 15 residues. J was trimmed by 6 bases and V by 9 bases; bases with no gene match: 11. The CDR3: CATRSRSGSLNEQFF. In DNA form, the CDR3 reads TGTGCCACCCGGTCACGTAGCGGGAGCCTCAATGAGCAGTTCTTC.

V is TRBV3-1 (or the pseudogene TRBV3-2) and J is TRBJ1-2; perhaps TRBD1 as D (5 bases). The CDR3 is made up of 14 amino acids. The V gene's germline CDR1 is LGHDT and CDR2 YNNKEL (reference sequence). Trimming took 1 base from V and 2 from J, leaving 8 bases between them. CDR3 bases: TGTGCCAGCAGCCAAGGGGGCAGGAACTATGGCTACACCTTC. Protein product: CASSQGGRNYGYTF.

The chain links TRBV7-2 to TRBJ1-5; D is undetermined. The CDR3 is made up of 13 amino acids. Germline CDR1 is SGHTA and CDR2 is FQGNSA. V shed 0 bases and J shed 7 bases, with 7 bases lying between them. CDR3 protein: CASSLASSQPQHF. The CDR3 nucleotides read TGTGCCAGCAGCTTAGCTTCGAGCCAGCCCCAGCATTTT.

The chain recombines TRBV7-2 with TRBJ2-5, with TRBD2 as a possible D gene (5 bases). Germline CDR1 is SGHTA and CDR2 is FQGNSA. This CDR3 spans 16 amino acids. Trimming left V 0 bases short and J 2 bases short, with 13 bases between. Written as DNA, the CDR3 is TGTGCCAGCAGCTTAGCGGGTGGAGGACGTCAAGAGACCCAGTACTTC. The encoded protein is CASSLAGGGRQETQYF.

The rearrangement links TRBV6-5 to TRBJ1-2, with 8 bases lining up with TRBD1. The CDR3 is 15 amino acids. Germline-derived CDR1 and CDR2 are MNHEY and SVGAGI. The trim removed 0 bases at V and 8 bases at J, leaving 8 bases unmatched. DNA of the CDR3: TGTGCCAGCAGTTACTCGAGTCAGGGGGCGCACGGCTACACCTTC. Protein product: CASSYSSQGAHGYTF.

CDR3 loop: CASILRTEAFF. CDR3 bases: TGTGCCAGCATATTGAGAACTGAAGCTTTCTTT. The chain uses TRBV6-5 and TRBJ1-1; D gene ambiguous. The CDR3 sequence is 11 residues long. Trimming left V 7 bases short and J 5 bases short, with 8 bases between. Germline V lookup: CDR1 MNHEY, CDR2 SVGAGI.

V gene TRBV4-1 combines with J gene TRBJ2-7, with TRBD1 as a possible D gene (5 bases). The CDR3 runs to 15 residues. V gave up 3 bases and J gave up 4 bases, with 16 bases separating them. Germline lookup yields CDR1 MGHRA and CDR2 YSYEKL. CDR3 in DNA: TGCGCCAGCAGCCAGGAAGCAGGGATTAGGTACGAGCAGTACTTC. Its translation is CASSQEAGIRYEQYF.

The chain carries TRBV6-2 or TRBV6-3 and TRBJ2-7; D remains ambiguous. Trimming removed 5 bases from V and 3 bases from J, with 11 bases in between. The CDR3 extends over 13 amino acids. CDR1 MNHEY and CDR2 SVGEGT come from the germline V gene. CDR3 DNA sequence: TGTGCCAGCAGTACCAGGCCGCTCTACGAGCAGTACTTC. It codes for CASSTRPLYEQYF.

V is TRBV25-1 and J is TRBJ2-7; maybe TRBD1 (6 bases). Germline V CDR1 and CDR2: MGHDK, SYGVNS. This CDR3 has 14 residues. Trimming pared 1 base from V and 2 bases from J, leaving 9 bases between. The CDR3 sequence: CASSELGDTYEQYF. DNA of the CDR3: TGTGCCAGCAGTGAATTGGGGGACACCTACGAGCAGTACTTC.

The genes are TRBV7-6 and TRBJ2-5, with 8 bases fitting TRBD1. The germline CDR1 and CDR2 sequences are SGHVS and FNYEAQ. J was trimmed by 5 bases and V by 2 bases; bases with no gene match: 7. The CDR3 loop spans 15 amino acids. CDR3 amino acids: CASSLFPGGVETQYF. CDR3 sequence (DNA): TGTGCCAGCAGCTTATTTCCAGGGGGCGTTGAGACCCAGTACTTC.

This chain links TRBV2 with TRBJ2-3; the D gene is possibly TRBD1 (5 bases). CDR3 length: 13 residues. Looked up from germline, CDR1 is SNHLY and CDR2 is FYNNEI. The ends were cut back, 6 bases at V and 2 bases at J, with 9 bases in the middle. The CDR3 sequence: CASRGEATDTQYF. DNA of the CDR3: TGTGCCAGCAGAGGGGAAGCCACAGATACGCAGTATTTT.

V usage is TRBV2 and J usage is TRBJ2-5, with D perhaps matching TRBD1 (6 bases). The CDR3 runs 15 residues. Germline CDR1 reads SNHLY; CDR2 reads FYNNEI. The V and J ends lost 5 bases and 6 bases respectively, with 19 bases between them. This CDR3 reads CASSQSLTGLQTQYF. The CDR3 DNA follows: TGTGCCAGCAGTCAGAGCTTAACAGGGTTGCAGACCCAGTACTTC.

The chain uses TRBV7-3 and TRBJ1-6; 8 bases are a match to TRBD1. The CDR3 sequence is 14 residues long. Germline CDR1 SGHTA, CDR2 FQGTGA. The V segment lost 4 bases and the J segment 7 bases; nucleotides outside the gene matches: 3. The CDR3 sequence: CASSSQGVNSPLHF. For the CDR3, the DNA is TGTGCCAGCAGCTCACAGGGGGTGAATTCACCCCTCCACTTT.

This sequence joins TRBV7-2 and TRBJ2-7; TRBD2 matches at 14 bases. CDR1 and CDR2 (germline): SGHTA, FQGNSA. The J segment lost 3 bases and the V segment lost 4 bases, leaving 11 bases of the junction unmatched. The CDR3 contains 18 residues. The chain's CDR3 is CASSSLGGLAGVGYEQYF. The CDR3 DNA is TGTGCCAGCAGCTCTCTAGGGGGACTAGCGGGAGTCGGCTACGAGCAGTACTTC. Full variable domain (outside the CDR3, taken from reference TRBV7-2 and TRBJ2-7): GAGVSQSPSNKVTEKGKDVELRCDPISGHTALYWYRQSLGQGLEFLIYFQGNSAPDKSGLPSDRFSAERTGGSVSTLTIQRTQQEDSAVYLCASSSLGGLAGVGYEQYFGPGTRLTVT.

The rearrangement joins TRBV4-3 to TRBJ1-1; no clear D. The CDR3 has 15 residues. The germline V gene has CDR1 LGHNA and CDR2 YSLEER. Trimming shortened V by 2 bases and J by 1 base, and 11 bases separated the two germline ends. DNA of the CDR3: TGCGCCAGCAGCCAATCCAGGCAAAAGAACACTGAAGCTTTCTTT. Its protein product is CASSQSRQKNTEAFF.

CDR3 in amino acids: CATMGTGVNEQFF. The DNA of the CDR3 is TGTGCCACAATGGGGACAGGGGTGAATGAGCAGTTCTTC. V gene TRBV15 combines with J gene TRBJ2-1; TRBD1 aligns across 10 bases. Germline assignment: CDR1 LNHNV and CDR2 YYDKDF (reference sequence). This CDR3 has 13 residues. V was pared by 9 bases and J by 7 bases, with 6 bases of the junction left unmatched.